This T cell receptor beta chain was sequenced for a study of blood T cell repertoires in COVID-19. Study-wide context: Spain, Italy and the United States supplied samples that represented acute and convalescent COVID-19. The cDNA or gDNA used as material had been derived from T cells, B-cell-depleted T cells, or PBMCs.

CDR1 and CDR2 (germline): GTSNPN, SVGIG (reference sequence). V shed 5 bases and J 5 bases; nucleotides not matched to a gene: 2. This CDR3 has 12 residues. Original data processing: Amplification with reference gene primers provided the estimates of nucleated cell counts. Sequenced by immunoSEQ multiplex PCR; TCRdb stores in-frame clones only, minus some. That table is the source of V, J and clone size, and D and trimming were worked out from the DNA. Of over 100,000 clones listed, roughly three quarters are singletons. The TCR originated in a woman between 70 and 85 years old with acute or convalescent COVID-19. The sample taken for sequencing was peripheral blood. The V and J genes are TRBV30 and TRBJ2-5, with TRBD2 matching 10 bases. CDR3 DNA: TGTGCCTGGGGTAGCGGGAGGGAGACCCAGTACTTC. Its protein is CAWGSGRETQYF.